These 16 T cell receptor beta chains came from one sample sequenced in a study of Ad26.COV2.S vaccination and SARS-CoV-2 variants. Regarding treatment: about 20 received Ad26.COV2.S at low or high dose, single or two shots; 5 received placebo; per-sample allocation not given. Samples were taken on day 63 after the first vaccine or placebo injection. Clones were sequenced by immunoSEQ multiplex PCR, and TCRdb holds only the in-frame ones, with some missing. The sample shows about 350,000 clones, roughly 85% of them seen only once. The input for sequencing was peripheral blood, taken in a trial of Ad26.COV2.S vaccine versus placebo. The receptor set was obtained from a person between 18 and 65 years old who received the Ad26.COV2.S COVID-19 vaccine or a placebo.

The chain uses TRBV6-2 or TRBV6-3 and TRBJ2-5; 7 nucleotides line up with TRBD2. Trimming removed 2 bases from V and 4 bases from J; junction bases left unmatched: 10. From germline, CDR1 is MNHEY and CDR2 SVGEGT. The CDR3 spans 16 residues. This CDR3 is CASSYGGAGDTETQYF. As DNA, the CDR3 is TGTGCCAGCAGTTACGGGGGTGCGGGAGATACAGAGACCCAGTACTTC.

The gene calls are TRBV4-1 and TRBJ2-5; 10 bases align to TRBD1. This CDR3 has 15 residues. Germline values: CDR1 MGHRA, CDR2 YSYEKL. After removal of 4 bases from V and 5 bases from J, the junction contained 7 bases not matched to a gene. CDR3 coding DNA: TGCGCCAGCAGCCCCTTGACAGGGGGCGATGAGACCCAGTACTTC. The encoded protein is CASSPLTGGDETQYF.

Only a few counts were recorded for this clone. The chain carries TRBV6-5 and TRBJ2-3; D is uncertain. Looked up from germline, CDR1 is MNHEY and CDR2 is SVGAGI. This CDR3 is built from 13 residues. Trimming left V 5 bases short and J 3 bases short, with 9 bases between. The CDR3 nucleotides read TGTGCCAGCAGTCCCGTAGGTACAGATACGCAGTATTTT. It yields the protein CASSPVGTDTQYF.

This sequence joins TRBV30 and TRBJ2-7; D gene unclear. Deletions cut 2 bases from V and 3 bases from J, with 11 bases between. This CDR3 region has 13 residues. From germline, CDR1 is GTSNPN and CDR2 SVGIG (reference sequence). CDR3 sequence (DNA): TGTGCCTGGAGTTCGGTAGGAGACTACGAGCAGTACTTC. Amino acid sequence: CAWSSVGDYEQYF.

The CDR3 nucleotides read TGCAGCGTTGTGGCTAGCGGGAGAGACATTCAGTACTTC. Residues: CSVVASGRDIQYF. The chain links TRBV29-1 to TRBJ2-4; the match to TRBD2 covers 10 bases. CDR3 length equals 13 residues. Germline V gives CDR1 SQVTM, CDR2 ANQGSEA. Unmatched junction bases numbered 5, after V lost 4 bases and J lost 8 bases.

V gene TRBV3-1 (or the pseudogene TRBV3-2) combines with J gene TRBJ2-3; D may be TRBD2 (7 bases). The CDR3 spans 14 residues. Germline CDR1 reads LGHDT; CDR2 reads YNNKEL (reference sequence). Trimming left V 4 bases short and J 1 base short, with 9 bases between. In DNA, the CDR3 is TGTGCCAGCAGCCGAGGGGGGGGCACAGATACGCAGTATTTT. The encoded protein is CASSRGGGTDTQYF.

V is TRBV5-1 and J is TRBJ2-5; 11 bases are shared with TRBD2. From germline, CDR1 is SGHRS and CDR2 YFSETQ. The CDR3 sequence is 17 residues long. Germline trimming cut 2 bases from V and 3 bases from J; bases unmatched to any gene: 9. The chain's CDR3 is CASSFLTSGKGEETQYF. The DNA of the CDR3 is TGCGCCAGCAGCTTTCTGACTAGCGGGAAGGGGGAAGAGACCCAGTACTTC.

The chain links TRBV5-1 to TRBJ1-1; TRBD1 is a possible D gene (5 bases). Trimming took off 2 bases at V and 4 bases at J, with 12 bases between the two ends. CDR1 is SGHRS, CDR2 YFSETQ, per germline. The CDR3 totals 14 residues. CDR3 DNA sequence: TGCGCCAGCAGCTTTTCGACAGTTGCCACTGAAGCTTTCTTT. This encodes CASSFSTVATEAFF.

Only one count was recorded for this clone. The chain joins TRBV19 to TRBJ1-4; D is unresolved. This CDR3 has 16 amino acids. Germline loops: CDR1 LNHDA, CDR2 SQIVND (reference sequence). V shed 5 bases and J shed 0 bases, with 13 bases lying between them. CDR3 nucleotide sequence: TGTGCCAGTAGTGCCACATGGGATTCAACTAATGAAAAACTGTTTTTT. Translated, it gives CASSATWDSTNEKLFF.

The chain uses TRBV19 and TRBJ2-2; weak D call: TRBD2 (6 bases). V lost 9 bases, J lost 7 bases, and 15 bases lay in between. The CDR3 is made up of 13 amino acids. CDR1 is LNHDA and CDR2 is SQIVND in the germline V gene (reference sequence). The chain's CDR3 is CASRLVGGGELFF. The CDR3 DNA reads TGTGCCAGCCGACTAGTCGGCGGCGGGGAGCTGTTTTTT.

CDR3 sequence (DNA): TGCGCCAGCAGCTTGCGGGGGATGGTCCAAGAGACCCAGTACTTC. Protein sequence: CASSLRGMVQETQYF. The rearrangement uses TRBV5-1 and TRBJ2-5; maybe TRBD2 (6 bases). Germline V gives CDR1 SGHRS, CDR2 YFSETQ. V dropped 1 base and J dropped 1 base, with 11 bases sitting between them. This CDR3 contains 15 residues.

The chain is built from TRBV2 and TRBJ1-5, with 7 bases fitting TRBD1. The trim removed 10 bases at V and 1 base at J, leaving 7 bases unmatched. The CDR3 length is 14 residues. CDR1 and CDR2 from the germline V gene are SNHLY and FYNNEI. CDR3 in amino acids: CATDEGASNQPQHF. The CDR3 region has the DNA TGTGCCACCGACGAGGGGGCGAGCAATCAGCCCCAGCATTTT.

This clone was detected a few times. This chain uses TRBV28 with TRBJ2-1, with 9 bases lining up with TRBD2. CDR1 MDHEN and CDR2 SYDVKM come from the germline V gene. V gave up 2 bases and J gave up 9 bases; unmatched junction bases: 11. The CDR3 has 16 residues. CDR3 sequence: CASSLPPSGKAGEQFF. DNA of the CDR3: TGTGCCAGCAGTTTACCGCCTAGCGGGAAAGCGGGTGAGCAGTTCTTC.

The CDR3 region has the DNA TGTGCCTGGAGTACAGGGAAGGCAACTAATGAAAAACTGTTTTTT. It translates to CAWSTGKATNEKLFF. The rearrangement uses TRBV30 and TRBJ1-4; a weak D match, TRBD1 (6 bases). The germline V gene encodes CDR1 GTSNPN and CDR2 SVGIG (reference sequence). This CDR3 is 15 amino acids long. Between the trimmed V and J ends, which lost 2 bases and 0 bases, there was a span of 10 bases. Supplemented by reference TRBV30 and TRBJ1-4, the full variable domain reads SQTIHQWPATLVQPVGSPLSLECTVEGTSNPNLYWYRQAAGRGLQLLFYSVGIGQISSEVPQNLSASRPQDRQFILSSKKLLLSDSGFYLCAWSTGKATNEKLFFGSGTQLSVL.

CDR3 DNA: TGTGCCAGCAGCCTCCAATCGGGGGGCTTTAGCAATCAGCCCCAGCATTTT. This codes for CASSLQSGGFSNQPQHF. The V and J genes are TRBV7-2 and TRBJ1-5; D is perhaps TRBD1 (6 bases). The V gene's germline CDR1 is SGHTA and CDR2 FQGNSA. This CDR3 region has 17 residues. V shed 5 bases and J shed 0 bases, with 17 bases lying between them.

This clone was counted once. This chain joins TRBV7-2 and TRBJ1-5; TRBD1 matches at 8 bases. Germline-derived CDR1 and CDR2 are SGHTA and FQGNSA. J gave up 6 bases and V 5 bases, and 9 bases lay outside the gene matches. This CDR3 spans 15 amino acids. The CDR3 region is CASSLGQGPAQPQHF. As DNA, the CDR3 is TGTGCCAGCAGCCTCGGACAGGGCCCTGCTCAGCCCCAGCATTTT.